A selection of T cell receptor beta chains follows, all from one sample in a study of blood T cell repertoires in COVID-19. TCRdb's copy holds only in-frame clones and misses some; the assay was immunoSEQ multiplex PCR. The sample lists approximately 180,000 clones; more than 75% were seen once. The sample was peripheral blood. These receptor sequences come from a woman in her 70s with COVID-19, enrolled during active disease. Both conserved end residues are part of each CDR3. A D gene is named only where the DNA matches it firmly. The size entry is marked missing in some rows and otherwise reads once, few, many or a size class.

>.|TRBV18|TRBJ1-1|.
TGTGCCAGCTCACCCCGACAGGTTGGGGCTGAAGCTTTCTTT
CASSPRQVGAEAFF
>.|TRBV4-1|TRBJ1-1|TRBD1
TGCGCCAGCAGCCTCGGACAGGGTATGACTGAAGCTTTCTTT
CASSLGQGMTEAFF
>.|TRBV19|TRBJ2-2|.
TGTGCCAGTAGTCCTCAAATAGCCGGGGAGCTGTTTTTT
CASSPQIAGELFF
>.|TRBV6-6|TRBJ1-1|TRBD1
TGTGCCACCTACAGGGGGACCTCAAACACTGAAGCTTTCTTT
CATYRGTSNTEAFF
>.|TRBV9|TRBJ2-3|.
TGTGCCAGCAGCCCTCGGGGGTTCACCACAGATACGCAGTATTTT
CASSPRGFTTDTQYF
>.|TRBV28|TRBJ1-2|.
TGTGCCAGCAGTTTGTTCGGGTCGGATAACTATGGCTACACCTTC
CASSLFGSDNYGYTF
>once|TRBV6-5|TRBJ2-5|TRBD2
TGTGCCAGCAGTTACGTTAGCGGGAGGTCAGAGACCCAGTACTTC
CASSYVSGRSETQYF
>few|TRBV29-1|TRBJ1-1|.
TGCAGCGTAGGAGACGGGTACACTGAAGCTTTCTTT
CSVGDGYTEAFF
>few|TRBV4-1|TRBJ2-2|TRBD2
TGCGCCAGCAGCCAAGGCCGGATACTAGCGGGACTGAACACCGGGGAGCTGTTTTTT
CASSQGRILAGLNTGELFF
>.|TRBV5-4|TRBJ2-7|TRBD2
TGTGCCAGCAGCCCCGGGGGGGTTCATGAGCAGTACTTC
CASSPGGVHEQYF
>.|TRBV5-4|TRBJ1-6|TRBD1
TGTGCCAGCAGCGGAAAGGGGCGGGACAGATATTCACCCCTCCACTTT
CASSGKGRDRYSPLHF
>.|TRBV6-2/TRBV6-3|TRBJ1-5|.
TGTGCCAGCAGTTGGGGCAGGGCAAGGCCCCAGCATTTT
CASSWGRARPQHF
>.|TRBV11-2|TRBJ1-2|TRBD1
TGTGCCAGCAGCCTCAGGGGGTACTCTGGCTACACCTTC
CASSLRGYSGYTF
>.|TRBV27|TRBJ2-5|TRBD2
TGTGCCAGCAGTTTATCAGCGGGAGGGCAAGAGACCCAGTACTTC
CASSLSAGGQETQYF
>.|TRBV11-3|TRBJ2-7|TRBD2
TGTGCCAGCACCCGGGAGGGCGAGCAGTACTTC
CASTREGEQYF
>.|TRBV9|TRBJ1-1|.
TGTGCCAGCAGCGTAACTGGGACACCGAACACTGAAGCTTTCTTT
CASSVTGTPNTEAFF
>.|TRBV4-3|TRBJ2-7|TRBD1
TGCGCCAGCAGCCAAGGACAGGGGGACGCCTACGAGCAGTACTTC
CASSQGQGDAYEQYF
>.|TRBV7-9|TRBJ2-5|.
TGTGCCAGCAGCCCCGAGCCGCACCAAAAAGAGACCCAGTACTTC
CASSPEPHQKETQYF
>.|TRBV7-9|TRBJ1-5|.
TGTGCCAGCAGCTTAGACCGGGAGGGGGCCCAGCATTTT
CASSLDREGAQHF
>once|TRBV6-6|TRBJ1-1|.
TGTGCCAGCAGGAAACAGGGAGACACTGAAGCTTTCTTT
CASRKQGDTEAFF
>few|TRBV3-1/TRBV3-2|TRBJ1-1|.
TGTGCCAGCAGCCAAGTTGTGAGGGTTGGGAACACTGAAGCTTTCTTT
CASSQVVRVGNTEAFF
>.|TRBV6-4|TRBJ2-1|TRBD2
TGTGCCAGCAGTGACTCGGGACTAGCAAGCAATGAGCAGTTCTTC
CASSDSGLASNEQFF